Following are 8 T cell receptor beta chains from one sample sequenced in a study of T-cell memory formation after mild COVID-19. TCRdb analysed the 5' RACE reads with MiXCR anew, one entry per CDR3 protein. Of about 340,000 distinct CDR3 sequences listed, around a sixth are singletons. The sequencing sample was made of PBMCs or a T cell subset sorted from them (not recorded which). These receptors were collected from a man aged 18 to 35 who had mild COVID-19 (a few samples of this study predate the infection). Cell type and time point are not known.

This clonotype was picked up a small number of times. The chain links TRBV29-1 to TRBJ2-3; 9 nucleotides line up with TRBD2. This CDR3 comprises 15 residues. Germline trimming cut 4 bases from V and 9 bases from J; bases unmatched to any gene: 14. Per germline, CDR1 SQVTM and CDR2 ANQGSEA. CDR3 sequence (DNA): TGCAGCGTTGGAGGTTTGGGGCGGGGGGGCTCAACGCAGTATTTT. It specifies CSVGGLGRGGSTQYF.

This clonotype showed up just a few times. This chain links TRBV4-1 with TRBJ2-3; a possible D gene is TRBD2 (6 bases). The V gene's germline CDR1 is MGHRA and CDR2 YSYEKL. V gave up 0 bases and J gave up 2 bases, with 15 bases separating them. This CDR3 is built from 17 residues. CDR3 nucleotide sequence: TGCGCCAGCAGCCAAGATCCGTGGGAGGCGTACACAGATACGCAGTATTTT. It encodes CASSQDPWEAYTDTQYF.

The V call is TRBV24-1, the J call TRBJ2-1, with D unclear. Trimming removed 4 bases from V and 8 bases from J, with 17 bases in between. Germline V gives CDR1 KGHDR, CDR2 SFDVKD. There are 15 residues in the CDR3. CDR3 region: CATSDPHKGLDEQFF. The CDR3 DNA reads TGTGCCACCAGTGACCCCCATAAGGGCTTGGATGAGCAGTTCTTC.

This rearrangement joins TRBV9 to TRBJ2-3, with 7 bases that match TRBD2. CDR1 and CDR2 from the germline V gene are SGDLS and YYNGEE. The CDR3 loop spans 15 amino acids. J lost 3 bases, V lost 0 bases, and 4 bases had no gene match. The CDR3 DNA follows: TGTGCCAGCAGCGTAGTGGGCGGGGGAACAGATACGCAGTATTTT. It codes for CASSVVGGGTDTQYF.

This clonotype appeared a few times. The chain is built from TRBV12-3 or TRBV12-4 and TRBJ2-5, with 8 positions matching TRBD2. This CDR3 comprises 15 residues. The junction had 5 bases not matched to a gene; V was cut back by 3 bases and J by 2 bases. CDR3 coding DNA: TGTGCCAGCAGTTTTGTGGCGGGGGGTCAAGAGACCCAGTACTTC. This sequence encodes CASSFVAGGQETQYF.

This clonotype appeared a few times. CDR3 in DNA: TGTGCCAGTAAATCCCAGGAGCGCTGGACCGGGGAGCTGTTTTTT. Translated, it gives CASKSQERWTGELFF. The chain carries TRBV19 and TRBJ2-2; D uncertain. Germline loops: CDR1 LNHDA, CDR2 SQIVND (reference sequence). Trimming took 7 bases from V and 5 from J, leaving 17 bases between them. This CDR3 spans 15 amino acids.

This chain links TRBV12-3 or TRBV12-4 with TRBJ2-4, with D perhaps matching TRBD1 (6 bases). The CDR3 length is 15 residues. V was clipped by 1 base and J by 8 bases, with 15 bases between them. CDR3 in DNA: TGTGCCAGCAGTTTAGTTGGGGGCCCTACGGACATTCAGTACTTC. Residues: CASSLVGGPTDIQYF.

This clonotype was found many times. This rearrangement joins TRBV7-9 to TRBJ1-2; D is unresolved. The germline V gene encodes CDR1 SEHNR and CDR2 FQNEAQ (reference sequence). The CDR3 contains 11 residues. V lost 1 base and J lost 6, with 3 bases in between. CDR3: CASSLGDGYTF. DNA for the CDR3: TGTGCCAGCAGCTTAGGAGATGGCTACACCTTC.